The rows below give T cell receptor beta chains drawn from one sample of a study of T-cell memory formation after mild COVID-19. TCRdb reanalysed the 5' RACE reads using MiXCR and keeps one entry per CDR3 protein. The top ten hold roughly 21% of the sample, which has 350,000 to 550,000 distinct CDR3 sequences, approximately 19% seen once. Sequencing was carried out using PBMCs or a T cell subset sorted from them (not recorded which). These receptors all come from a man aged 18-30 years who had mild COVID-19 (a few samples of this study predate the infection). Cell type and time point are not known. The CDR3 runs from the conserved cysteine through the conserved F or W. D genes are given only for firm matches. Clone size is not always given. Where it is, it says once, few, many or a class for expanded clones.

d_call: NA
v_call: TRBV10-3
j_call: TRBJ1-5
clone_size: once
cdr3_nt: TGTGCCATCAGTGAAGTTCAGCAGCCCCAGCATTTT
cdr3_aa: CAISEVQQPQHF

d_call: TRBD2
v_call: TRBV2
j_call: TRBJ2-7
clone_size: NA
cdr3_nt: TGTGCCAGCACCTCGGGAGCGGGGGACCACGAGCAGTACTTC
cdr3_aa: CASTSGAGDHEQYF

d_call: TRBD1
v_call: TRBV5-6
j_call: TRBJ1-2
clone_size: NA
cdr3_nt: TGTGCCAGCAAGCCCACAGGGGACAGCTATGGCTACACCTTC
cdr3_aa: CASKPTGDSYGYTF

d_call: NA
v_call: TRBV5-6
j_call: TRBJ1-6
clone_size: NA
cdr3_nt: TGTGCCAGCAGCCCTGACTCACATTCACCCCTCCACTTT
cdr3_aa: CASSPDSHSPLHF

d_call: NA
v_call: TRBV6-2/TRBV6-3
j_call: TRBJ2-1
clone_size: few
cdr3_nt: TGTGCCAGCAGCCCCGACAGCATTGGAGAGCAGTTCTTC
cdr3_aa: CASSPDSIGEQFF

d_call: NA
v_call: TRBV4-3
j_call: TRBJ1-6
clone_size: few
cdr3_nt: TGCGCCAGCAGCCAAGATCGAGGGGGTTTGGTTAATTCACCCCTCCACTTT
cdr3_aa: CASSQDRGGLVNSPLHF

d_call: NA
v_call: TRBV23-1
j_call: TRBJ2-1
clone_size: NA
cdr3_nt: TGCGCCAGCAGTCAAGGGACACGGGACTACAATGAGCAGTTCTTC
cdr3_aa: CASSQGTRDYNEQFF

d_call: TRBD1
v_call: TRBV15
j_call: TRBJ1-6
clone_size: NA
cdr3_nt: TGTGCCACCAGCACAACAGGGGAGCTGAATTCACCCCTCCACTTT
cdr3_aa: CATSTTGELNSPLHF

d_call: NA
v_call: TRBV4-1
j_call: TRBJ1-2
clone_size: many
cdr3_nt: TGCGCCAGCAGCCAAGATCACTATGGCTACACCTTC
cdr3_aa: CASSQDHYGYTF

d_call: NA
v_call: TRBV6-5
j_call: TRBJ1-2
clone_size: few
cdr3_nt: TGTGCCAGCAGTTCTGAGGGGGGGAACTATGGCTACACCTTC
cdr3_aa: CASSSEGGNYGYTF

d_call: NA
v_call: TRBV18
j_call: TRBJ2-1
clone_size: NA
cdr3_nt: TGTGCCAGCTCACCACCGGCGGAGGATCACAATGAGCAGTTCTTC
cdr3_aa: CASSPPAEDHNEQFF

d_call: NA
v_call: TRBV5-1
j_call: TRBJ1-1
clone_size: NA
cdr3_nt: TGCGCCAGCAGCTTTGGCGGGGGCAGTGAAGCTTTCTTT
cdr3_aa: CASSFGGGSEAFF

d_call: NA
v_call: TRBV29-1
j_call: TRBJ2-7
clone_size: few
cdr3_nt: TGCAGCGCCCTTAGGGCATTAACCTACGAGCAGTACTTC
cdr3_aa: CSALRALTYEQYF

d_call: NA
v_call: TRBV7-9
j_call: TRBJ2-5
clone_size: few
cdr3_nt: TGTGCCAGCAGCTTAGTGGGGAAGGAGACCCAGTACTTC
cdr3_aa: CASSLVGKETQYF

d_call: NA
v_call: TRBV7-2
j_call: TRBJ1-1
clone_size: many
cdr3_nt: TGTGCCAGCAGCTTAGGGGGGACATCGGGTGGGGCTTTCTTT
cdr3_aa: CASSLGGTSGGAFF

d_call: NA
v_call: TRBV5-1
j_call: TRBJ2-3
clone_size: few
cdr3_nt: TGCGCCAGCAGCCGACACCAGGGGAGTCAAGATACGCAGTATTTT
cdr3_aa: CASSRHQGSQDTQYF

d_call: NA
v_call: TRBV10-3
j_call: TRBJ1-2
clone_size: NA
cdr3_nt: TGTGCCATCAGCATTAACTATGGCTACACCTTC
cdr3_aa: CAISINYGYTF

d_call: NA
v_call: TRBV7-2
j_call: TRBJ1-2
clone_size: NA
cdr3_nt: TGTGCCAGCAGCCGCACGTACACATCGGGACATAGTAGTTATGGCTACACCTTC
cdr3_aa: CASSRTYTSGHSSYGYTF

d_call: NA
v_call: TRBV5-1
j_call: TRBJ2-3
clone_size: few
cdr3_nt: TGCGCCAGCAGCTCTTATGGGGCGGGGAGAGGCACAGATACGCAGTATTTT
cdr3_aa: CASSSYGAGRGTDTQYF

d_call: NA
v_call: TRBV6-2/TRBV6-3
j_call: TRBJ1-4
clone_size: NA
cdr3_nt: TGTGCCAGCAGACTTACGTACAGCCCTGCAACTAATGAAAAACTGTTTTTT
cdr3_aa: CASRLTYSPATNEKLFF

d_call: NA
v_call: TRBV4-3
j_call: TRBJ1-3
clone_size: few
cdr3_nt: TGCGCCAGCAGCCAAGATCTGGGCCAGGCTTTAGTCGGAAACACCATATATTTT
cdr3_aa: CASSQDLGQALVGNTIYF

d_call: NA
v_call: TRBV19
j_call: TRBJ2-1
clone_size: few
cdr3_nt: TGTGCCACTGAGAGAGGGGCCGGGTTGCAGTTCTTC
cdr3_aa: CATERGAGLQFF

d_call: NA
v_call: TRBV5-1
j_call: TRBJ1-2
clone_size: few
cdr3_nt: TGCGCCAGCAGCTTGGGCTGGGACTATGGCTACACCTTC
cdr3_aa: CASSLGWDYGYTF

d_call: NA
v_call: TRBV7-9
j_call: TRBJ2-2
clone_size: many
cdr3_nt: TGTGCCAGCAACGACTACGGGGAGCTGTTTTTT
cdr3_aa: CASNDYGELFF

d_call: NA
v_call: TRBV6-5
j_call: TRBJ2-2
clone_size: few
cdr3_nt: TGTGCCAGCGGCCGGGGTGGCGGGGAGCTGTTTTTT
cdr3_aa: CASGRGGGELFF

d_call: TRBD2
v_call: TRBV6-2/TRBV6-3
j_call: TRBJ2-5
clone_size: NA
cdr3_nt: TGTGCCAGCAGCTCCACTAGCGTCCGAAAGACCCAGTACTTC
cdr3_aa: CASSSTSVRKTQYF

d_call: NA
v_call: TRBV24-1
j_call: TRBJ1-2
clone_size: NA
cdr3_nt: TGTGCCACCTCTCCGGCAGGCCATGGCTACACCTTC
cdr3_aa: CATSPAGHGYTF

d_call: TRBD1
v_call: TRBV20-1
j_call: TRBJ2-7
clone_size: NA
cdr3_nt: TGCAGTGCTAGAGATTCAGGGGGCTACGAGCAGTACTTC
cdr3_aa: CSARDSGGYEQYF